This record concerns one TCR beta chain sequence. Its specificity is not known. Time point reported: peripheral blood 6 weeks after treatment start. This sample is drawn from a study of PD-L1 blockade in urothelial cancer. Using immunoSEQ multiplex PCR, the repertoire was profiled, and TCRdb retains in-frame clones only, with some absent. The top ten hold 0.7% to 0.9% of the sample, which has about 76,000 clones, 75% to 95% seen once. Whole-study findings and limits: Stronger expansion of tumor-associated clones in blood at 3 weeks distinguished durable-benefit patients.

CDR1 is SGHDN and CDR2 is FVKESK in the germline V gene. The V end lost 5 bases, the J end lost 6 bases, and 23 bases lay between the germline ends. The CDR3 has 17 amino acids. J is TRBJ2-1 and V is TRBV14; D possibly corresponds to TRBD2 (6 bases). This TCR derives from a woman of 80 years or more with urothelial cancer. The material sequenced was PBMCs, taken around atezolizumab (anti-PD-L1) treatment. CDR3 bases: TGTGCCAGCAGCTCGGCCCCCGGTCGGCGGGGAATCAATGAGCAGTTCTTC. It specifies CASSSAPGRRGINEQFF.